Many counts were recorded for the clone carrying this T cell receptor (beta chain). TCRdb redid the calling of the 5' RACE reads with MiXCR, one entry per CDR3 protein. The sample shows roughly 83,000 distinct CDR3 sequences, roughly a tenth of them seen only once. The CDR3 is 17 amino acids. Trimming removed 5 bases from V and 2 bases from J; junction bases left unmatched: 10. Per the germline V gene, CDR1 is SGHVS and CDR2 is FQNEAQ. This record belongs to a study of early T cells in non-severe SARS-CoV-2 infection. This rearrangement joins TRBV7-8 to TRBJ2-5, with 11 bases fitting TRBD2. The sequence was obtained from an adult who was a healthcare worker with PCR-confirmed SARS-CoV-2 infection or an uninfected control (not recorded which). Here the sequenced sample was whole blood, taken at baseline. CDR3 protein: CASSPRTSGPAQETQYF. DNA for the CDR3: TGTGCCAGCAGCCCCCGGACTAGCGGGCCCGCTCAAGAGACCCAGTACTTC.